This T cell receptor beta chain stems from a study of blood T cells in healthy people across ages. The study's findings and limits: Diversity estimates drawn from one million T cells were deemed underestimates.

This clonotype has at least ten counts. What it binds is unknown. For the second PCR, which ran for about 7 to 11 cycles, a sample-barcoded 5' primer and a J-beta primer mix were used. Every single cDNA molecule received a tag from a template-switch adaptor with 12 random nucleotides. CDR3-containing paired-end reads numbered at least 3 million in each sample. TCRdb re-called the 5' RACE reads with MiXCR, one entry per CDR3 protein. The table shows about 930,000 distinct CDR3 sequences, with about 27% occurring only once. This CDR3 has 15 residues. Per the germline V gene, CDR1 is SGHVS and CDR2 is FNYEAQ. Between the trimmed V and J ends, which lost 5 bases and 7 bases, there was a span of 18 bases. The sample was also linked to a second study, of T cells of mothers and their children. According to that study: Persisting microchimeric T cell clones went undetected.

This chain connects TRBV7-6 to TRBJ2-1; tentatively, D is TRBD2 (6 bases). The clonotype originates from a middle-aged woman in good health. The sample was blood. The CDR3 DNA follows: TGTGCCAGCAGCGACCGAGTGGGGCTAGCGAATGAGCAGTTCTTC. Its protein product is CASSDRVGLANEQFF.